These 14 T cell receptor beta chains were sequenced from one sample in a study of shared clonotypes between healthy human individuals. TCRdb keeps only in-frame clones here, not all; method: immunoSEQ multiplex PCR. The sample consists of about 340,000 clones, over 70% of them appearing once. The material sequenced was memory CD4+ T cells sorted from blood. Subset indicated: CD45RA-negative fraction. The origin of the receptors is a man aged 30 to 39 in good health.

This chain connects TRBV5-5 to TRBJ2-7; D is undetermined. Per the germline V gene, CDR1 is SGHKS and CDR2 is YYEKEE (reference sequence). The CDR3 is 11 residues long. The V end lost 7 bases, the J end lost 5 bases, and 10 bases lay between the germline ends. CDR3 nucleotides: TGTGCCAGCGGCCCTGGGAACGAGCAGTACTTC. Translation: CASGPGNEQYF.

CDR3 protein: CASSSPSRSEQYF. CDR3 coding DNA: TGTGCCAGCAGCTCCCCTTCAAGGAGCGAGCAGTACTTC. The V call is TRBV5-8, the J call TRBJ2-7; D unclear. The CDR3 consists of 13 residues. The V gene's germline CDR1 is SGHTS and CDR2 YDEGEE. Trimming removed 3 bases from V and 6 bases from J, with 13 bases in between.

The V call is TRBV4-1, the J call TRBJ2-3; D gene unclear. Germline CDR1 reads MGHRA; CDR2 reads YSYEKL. The V gene lost 0 bases and the J gene lost 8 bases, with 15 bases spanning the gap. CDR3 length equals 15 residues. The CDR3 loop is CASSQEGLGVVTQYF. The CDR3 DNA is TGCGCCAGCAGCCAAGAGGGCCTCGGAGTCGTTACGCAGTATTTT.

This chain links TRBV5-1 with TRBJ2-7; no reliable D call. This CDR3 has 15 amino acids. The V and J ends lost 1 base and 2 bases respectively, with 13 bases between them. Germline V lookup: CDR1 SGHRS, CDR2 YFSETQ. In DNA form, the CDR3 reads TGCGCCAGCAGCTTGACGGCGGATTCACCCTACGAGCAGTACTTC. Translation: CASSLTADSPYEQYF. Using reference TRBV5-1 and TRBJ2-7 for the parts outside the CDR3, the full variable domain is KAGVTQTPRYLIKTRGQQVTLSCSPISGHRSVSWYQQTPGQGLQFLFEYFSETQRNKGNFPGRFSGRQFSNSRSEMNVSTLELGDSALYLCASSLTADSPYEQYFGPGTRLTVT.

The chain links TRBV29-1 to TRBJ2-3; D gene unclear. The V end was cut by 4 bases, the J end by 6 bases, with 8 bases between. CDR1 is SQVTM, CDR2 ANQGSEA, per germline. The CDR3 runs to 11 residues. DNA for the CDR3: TGCAGCGTTGGAGTGGGGGATACGCAGTATTTT. Its protein product is CSVGVGDTQYF.

This clone was recorded a few times. The J gene is TRBJ2-7, the V gene TRBV25-1, with D tentatively TRBD1 (7 bases). V was shortened by 5 bases and J by 2 bases, with 13 bases between the two germline ends. CDR3 size: 14 residues. In germline, CDR1 is MGHDK, CDR2 SYGVNS. The CDR3 here is CASSPRDSAYEQYF. CDR3 DNA: TGTGCCAGCAGTCCGCGGGACAGTGCCTACGAGCAGTACTTC.

CDR3 bases: TGTGCCAGCAGCTCACAGCTAGGGGGTGAGCAGTACTTC. This gives the protein CASSSQLGGEQYF. This sequence joins TRBV7-2 and TRBJ2-7; maybe TRBD1 (6 bases). Deletions cut 4 bases from V and 7 bases from J, with 14 bases between. The V gene's germline CDR1 is SGHTA and CDR2 FQGNSA. This CDR3 has 13 residues. Variable domain in full (rest from reference TRBV7-2 and TRBJ2-7): GAGVSQSPSNKVTEKGKDVELRCDPISGHTALYWYRQSLGQGLEFLIYFQGNSAPDKSGLPSDRFSAERTGGSVSTLTIQRTQQEDSAVYLCASSSQLGGEQYFGPGTRLTVT.

This clone appeared a few times. The chain carries TRBV5-6 and TRBJ1-4; possible D gene TRBD1, 6 bases. Germline assignment: CDR1 SGHDT and CDR2 YYEEEE. The CDR3 loop spans 15 amino acids. Trimming left V 0 bases short and J 5 bases short, with 11 bases between. CDR3 amino acids: CASSLALGTNEKLFF. The DNA of the CDR3 is TGTGCCAGCAGCTTGGCTCTAGGGACAAATGAAAAACTGTTTTTT.

As to this clone: With a far larger clone one base away, a read error is the likely cause. Other DNA sequences in the same sample also yield this CDR3. The gene calls are TRBV2 and TRBJ1-1, with 11 positions matching TRBD1. Germline lookup yields CDR1 SNHLY and CDR2 FYNNEI. Losses at the gene ends were 9 bases for V and 9 bases for J; bases not matched to a gene: 12. CDR3 length: 14 amino acids. The CDR3 loop reads CASSQTGTGGKAFF. The CDR3 nucleotides read TGTGCCAGTAGTCAAACCGGGACAGGGGGGAAAGCTTTCTTT.

Note on this clone: The identical CDR3 is also encoded by other nucleotide sequences in the sample. The chain carries TRBV5-1 and TRBJ2-6, with TRBD1 as a possible D gene (6 bases). From germline, CDR1 is SGHRS and CDR2 YFSETQ. The V end lost 1 base, the J end lost 3 bases, and 8 bases lay between the germline ends. The CDR3 contains 15 residues. CDR3 DNA sequence: TGCGCCAGCAGCTTGCAGGGGCGTGGGGCCAACGTCCTGACTTTC. It specifies CASSLQGRGANVLTF.

The V call is TRBV7-6, the J call TRBJ2-1; D ambiguous. CDR1 is SGHVS, CDR2 FNYEAQ, per germline. V lost 5 bases and J lost 0, with 11 bases in between. The CDR3 length is 15 residues. Here the CDR3 reads CASSVFPSSYNEQFF. CDR3 DNA sequence: TGTGCCAGCAGCGTTTTCCCTAGCTCCTACAATGAGCAGTTCTTC.

Comments on this clone: One junction end disagrees with the germline gene, perhaps due to a read error. This chain links TRBV10-2 with TRBJ2-2; TRBD2 matches at 13 bases. This CDR3 is built from 21 residues. Germline V gene sequence: CDR1 WSHSY, CDR2 SAAADI. The CDR3 DNA is TGCGCCAGCAGTGAGTTTAGGACTAGCGGGAGTCGCCGGGGGAACGCCGGGGAGCTGTTTTTT. Its protein product is CASSEFRTSGSRRGNAGELFF.

This chain joins TRBV2 and TRBJ1-6, with D possibly being TRBD1 (5 bases). Germline V gives CDR1 SNHLY, CDR2 FYNNEI. Trimming cost V 6 bases and J 5 bases, with 5 bases left between them. The CDR3 has 12 residues. CDR3 in amino acids: CASRTDNSPLHF. The CDR3 bases are TGTGCCAGCAGGACAGATAATTCACCCCTCCACTTT.

The chain links TRBV6-1 to TRBJ2-7; D not certain. CDR1 and CDR2 (germline): MNHNS, SASEGT. V shed 6 bases and J shed 3 bases, with 9 bases lying between them. This CDR3 has 12 amino acids. In DNA, the CDR3 is TGTGCCAGCAGCGACCTCTTCTACGAGCAGTACTTC. Translation gives CASSDLFYEQYF.